This T cell receptor (beta chain) was obtained from a study of T cell responses to AZD1222 COVID-19 vaccine (dated by TCRdb to the early 2020s). In the study overall: AZD1222 recipients with second doses at about 4 weeks or about 12 weeks were pooled, because spike-specific TCR depth and breadth did not differ between schedules. TCR sequencing covered fewer than 250 trial participants: nearly 210 given two doses of AZD1222 and some 25 given two doses of MenACWY control vaccine. Trial participants were enrolled into age subgroups of 18-55, 56-69 and 70-plus years, which contained about 150, 28 and 57 TCR-sequenced participants, respectively. What the study reported, not specific to this receptor: After two AZD1222 doses, spike-specific TCR breadth and depth were significantly higher than at day 0 and than in MenACWY recipients. The 56-69-year group was small, and its depth increase did not reach significance, likely because of low power. Reportedly, almost half of the unique spike-specific TCRs recognized epitopes lying outside the regions that are mutated in the B.1.351 and B.1.1.7 variants. Participants were mostly white British and included more females than males, and it was suggested by the authors that clonal diversity may have been underestimated. Conclusions about previously exposed vaccinees are limited because only a handful of AZD1222 recipients were SARS-CoV-2 seropositive at baseline. Because no day 14 peak-response samples were available, repertoires were characterized only after the peak T cell response. Vaccine-associated CD4 TCRs spanned the whole spike protein, with dominant responses in regions 160-218 and 743-854.

The CDR3 regions of human TCRbeta chains were analyzed by immunosequencing. In the authors' own workflow: Repertoire TCRs were matched against a reference library of SARS-CoV-2-specific TCRs generated with the MIRA antigen-specificity platform. Breadth was defined as the fraction of unique TCRs that were SARS-CoV-2-associated, and depth was defined as the fraction of total T cells that were SARS-CoV-2-associated. Using the MIRA data, each spike-specific TCR was mapped to the spike region that the TCR reacts to and placed in a CD4 or CD8 class. Log10-transformed breadth and depth values were compared by one-way ANOVA with Sidak's multiple comparisons tests. The clones in this table, taken by TCRdb from immuneACCESS, are in-frame only. Not every clone is retained; where verified, under half of the shortfall comes from an unresolved V gene, and the cause of the rest is unknown. The D gene and trimming were derived from the DNA, and the V and J assignments and clone size from that table. For this sample the table gives roughly 100,000 clones, of which more than 85% were detected only once. The ten largest account for around 5% of the sample.

This clone was found once. Its antigen is currently not known. Base-call qualities are not available, and no considerably larger clone is one nucleotide away. The CDR3 numbers 14 residues from cysteine through phenylalanine. Only CDR3 DNA is held: 42 bases, read in frame from base 1. The junction shows trimming of 1 base on V and 3 bases on J, plus 10 bases between the germline ends. The germline V gene supplies CDR1 SGDLS and CDR2 YYNGEE. Read against the paper, the sample's time point label means: baseline before first vaccination. Samples from vaccinated people were obtained from the UK trials COV001 and COV002, which included a single-blind randomized controlled phase 2/3 trial of AZD1222 (ChAdOx1 nCoV-19) in healthy adults. For TCRbeta chain sequencing, PBMC samples were collected from trial participants at day 0 and at day 28 after the second dose.

The sequence was collected from an adult in good health. This sample comprised peripheral blood, obtained on day 0 of AZD1222 vaccination. The chain joins TRBV9 to TRBJ2-5; no D gene is confidently identified. The CDR3: CASSVSLWEETQYF. The DNA sequence reads TGTGCCAGCAGCGTATCACTATGGGAAGAGACCCAGTACTTC. Outside the CDR3, residues come from the reference TRBV9 and TRBJ2-5 proteins, so the full variable domain is: DSGVTQTPKHLITATGQRVTLRCSPRSGDLSVYWYQQSLDQGLQFLIQYYNGEERAKGNILERFSAQQFPDLHSELNLSSLELGDSALYFCASSVSLWEETQYFGPGTRLLVL.